A single sample is the source of the 30 T cell receptor beta chains below, sequenced in a study of T cell responses to AZD1222 COVID-19 vaccine. TCRdb keeps only in-frame clones here, not all; method: immunoSEQ multiplex PCR. The sample consists of 130,000 or so clones, 85% to 95% of them appearing once. The sequenced sample was peripheral blood, obtained on day 0 of AZD1222 vaccination. These receptors were obtained from an adult in good health.

The rearrangement links TRBV2 to TRBJ2-5; 9 bases align to TRBD2. V dropped 6 bases and J dropped 3; count of bases not matched to a gene: 8. CDR1 SNHLY and CDR2 FYNNEI come from the germline V gene. This CDR3 contains 15 residues. CDR3 bases: TGTGCCAGCAGCTCCTCCCCTAGCGGGGAAGAGACCCAGTACTTC. It encodes CASSSSPSGEETQYF.

The chain couples TRBV3-1 (or the pseudogene TRBV3-2) to TRBJ2-6; D is perhaps TRBD1 (6 bases). V lost 10 bases, J lost 4 bases, and 11 bases lay in between. Per the germline V gene, CDR1 is LGHDT and CDR2 is YNNKEL (reference sequence). The CDR3 is made up of 13 amino acids. The CDR3 nucleotides are TGTGCCACCAGGGGAGCAGGGGCCAACGTCCTGACTTTC. Protein: CATRGAGANVLTF.

The V and J genes are TRBV28 and TRBJ2-7, with 9 nucleotides matching TRBD1. Germline values: CDR1 MDHEN, CDR2 SYDVKM. V trimming: 5 bases; J trimming: 2 bases; junction bases outside the gene matches: 10. The CDR3 totals 16 residues. This chain's CDR3 is CASSQPGQGFTYEQYF. The CDR3 DNA sequence: TGTGCCAGCAGTCAACCGGGACAGGGATTCACCTACGAGCAGTACTTC.

V and J are TRBV30 and TRBJ1-2; unclear D gene. This CDR3 comprises 15 residues. V gave up 4 bases and J gave up 4 bases, with 19 bases separating them. Germline CDR1 GTSNPN, CDR2 SVGIG (reference sequence). CDR3 bases: TGTGCCTGGAACCCATCGGATCTCCCCCTCTATGGCTACACCTTC. Residues: CAWNPSDLPLYGYTF.

This clone was counted a few times. The chain carries TRBV19 and TRBJ2-1; 11 positions agree with TRBD2. With V trimmed by 6 bases and J by 8 bases, 9 bases remained unmatched. The CDR3 consists of 15 residues. Germline assignment: CDR1 LNHDA and CDR2 SQIVND (reference sequence). CDR3 nucleotide sequence: TGTGCCAGTAGACCGGCTAGCGGGAGGACCTATGAGCAGTTCTTC. Its protein is CASRPASGRTYEQFF. Drawing the rest from reference TRBV19 and TRBJ2-1, the complete variable domain is DGGITQSPKYLFRKEGQNVTLSCEQNLNHDAMYWYRQDPGQGLRLIYYSQIVNDFQKGDIAEGYSVSREKKESFPLTVTSAQKNPTAFYLCASRPASGRTYEQFFGPGTRLTVL.

The chain has TRBV7-6 and TRBJ2-3, with TRBD2 identical over 9 bases. The germline CDR1 and CDR2 sequences are SGHVS and FNYEAQ. Losses at the gene ends were 5 bases for V and 2 bases for J; bases not matched to a gene: 8. The CDR3 is 16 residues long. CDR3 residues: CASSDRLAEITDTQYF. CDR3 sequence (DNA): TGTGCCAGCAGCGACCGACTAGCGGAAATCACAGATACGCAGTATTTT.

The V and J genes are TRBV6-5 and TRBJ1-2; 10 nucleotides match TRBD1. CDR3 size: 14 residues. V lost 3 bases and J lost 7; bases outside the gene matches: 5. Looked up from germline, CDR1 is MNHEY and CDR2 is SVGAGI. The CDR3 DNA reads as TGTGCCAGCAGTTATGACAGGGGGCGGCGTGGCTACACCTTC. Residues: CASSYDRGRRGYTF.

The chain uses TRBV10-3 and TRBJ2-5, with D perhaps TRBD2 (7 bases). In germline, CDR1 is ENHRY, CDR2 SYGVKD. Between the trimmed V and J ends, which lost 6 bases and 2 bases, there was a span of 16 bases. The CDR3 loop spans 15 amino acids. The CDR3 loop reads CAISQGGAAQETQYF. The DNA for the CDR3 is TGTGCCATCAGCCAAGGGGGGGCCGCTCAAGAGACCCAGTACTTC.

V is TRBV2 and J is TRBJ1-4, with D unclear. Trimming removed 2 bases from V and 7 bases from J, with 11 bases in between. Germline V gives CDR1 SNHLY, CDR2 FYNNEI. This CDR3 spans 14 amino acids. The CDR3 sequence is CASSEPLLREKLFF. The CDR3 DNA follows: TGTGCCAGCAGTGAACCCCTTCTCCGTGAAAAACTGTTTTTT.

The V gene is TRBV7-2, the J gene TRBJ2-5; D remains unclear. Trimming cost V 8 bases and J 4 bases, with 14 bases left between them. Germline V gives CDR1 SGHTA, CDR2 FQGNSA. This CDR3 region has 13 residues. CDR3 in amino acids: CASVFSRSETQYF. The CDR3 nucleotides read TGTGCCAGCGTTTTCTCCCGGTCAGAGACCCAGTACTTC.

DNA for the CDR3: TGTGCCAGCAGTTACTCCCGGCGGGCCTCCTACGAGCAGTACTTC. Residues: CASSYSRRASYEQYF. The chain carries TRBV6-2 or TRBV6-3 and TRBJ2-7, with D possibly TRBD2 on 5 matching bases. Germline lookup yields CDR1 MNHEY and CDR2 SVGEGT. The CDR3 loop spans 15 amino acids. V dropped 0 bases and J dropped 0 bases, with 9 bases sitting between them.

The chain has TRBV13 and TRBJ1-1; tentatively, D is TRBD1 (5 bases). In germline, CDR1 is PRHDT, CDR2 FYEKMQ (reference sequence). This CDR3 is 15 amino acids long. V lost 5 bases to trimming and J lost 1 base, with 14 bases between them. The CDR3 DNA reads as TGTGCCAGCAGCAACCCGGGACGGCAGAACACTGAAGCTTTCTTT. Amino acids: CASSNPGRQNTEAFF.

J is TRBJ2-7 and V is TRBV4-2; 7 bases match TRBD2. The CDR3 totals 16 residues. The germline CDR1 and CDR2 sequences are LGHNA and YNFKEQ. V lost 1 base and J lost 3; bases outside the gene matches: 9. For the CDR3, the DNA is TGTGCCAGCAGCCAAGTAGTTCTAGCGGAGAACTACGAGCAGTACTTC. The encoded protein is CASSQVVLAENYEQYF.

V gene TRBV29-1 combines with J gene TRBJ2-1; a possible D gene is TRBD1 (6 bases). Germline V gene sequence: CDR1 SQVTM, CDR2 ANQGSEA. This CDR3 has 14 amino acids. V lost 5 bases and J lost 9, with 20 bases in between. The CDR3 spells CSVRVGRGRVEQFF. CDR3 sequence (DNA): TGCAGCGTTCGAGTTGGCAGGGGTAGGGTTGAGCAGTTCTTC.

The CDR3, as DNA: TGCGCCAGCAGCCCTCGAGCGGGAGGGGGGTACGAGCAGTACTTC. The encoded protein is CASSPRAGGGYEQYF. This chain uses TRBV5-1 with TRBJ2-7; 10 bases line up with TRBD2. The CDR3 totals 15 residues. Germline V gene sequence: CDR1 SGHRS, CDR2 YFSETQ. Germline trimming cut 4 bases from V and 4 bases from J; bases unmatched to any gene: 8.

To note about this clone: One end of the junction varies from germline; a read error may be responsible. V and J are TRBV6-1 and TRBJ2-7; unclear D gene. This CDR3 is 13 amino acids long. Germline V lookup: CDR1 MNHNS, CDR2 SASEGT. The CDR3 DNA sequence: TGTGCCAGCACTGAACTATCCACCTACGAGCAGTACTTC. Translation gives CASTELSTYEQYF.

The chain recombines TRBV5-4 with TRBJ2-3; 9 bases are a match to TRBD2. This CDR3 is 15 amino acids long. The germline V gene has CDR1 SGHNT and CDR2 YYREEE (reference sequence). V was clipped by 0 bases and J by 1 base; unmatched bases: 0. The CDR3 protein is CASSLVAGGTDTQYF. For the CDR3, the DNA is TGTGCCAGCAGCTTGGTAGCGGGAGGCACAGATACGCAGTATTTT.

The genes are TRBV5-4 and TRBJ2-3; 7 nucleotides line up with TRBD1. The germline CDR1 and CDR2 sequences are SGHNT and YYREEE (reference sequence). The CDR3 contains 14 residues. After removal of 5 bases from V and 0 bases from J, the junction contained 3 bases not matched to a gene. This CDR3 is CASRGGGSTDTQYF. The CDR3 DNA follows: TGTGCCAGCAGAGGGGGCGGAAGCACAGATACGCAGTATTTT. Using reference TRBV5-4 and TRBJ2-3 for the parts outside the CDR3, the full variable domain is ETGVTQSPTHLIKTRGQQVTLRCSSQSGHNTVSWYQQALGQGPQFIFQYYREEENGRGNFPPRFSGLQFPNYSSELNVNALELDDSALYLCASRGGGSTDTQYFGPGTRLTVL.

The chain recombines TRBV2 with TRBJ1-4; D is unclear. The V end lost 6 bases, the J end lost 7 bases, and 15 bases lay between the germline ends. This CDR3 is 14 amino acids long. Germline CDR1 reads SNHLY; CDR2 reads FYNNEI. Here the CDR3 DNA reads TGTGCCAGCAGGGAGGGTCCTGGCGGTGAAAAACTGTTTTTT. This codes for CASREGPGGEKLFF.

This sequence joins TRBV12-5 and TRBJ1-5; unclear D gene. V was trimmed by 1 base and J by 0 bases, leaving 4 bases between them. CDR3 length: 14 residues. The germline gives CDR1 LGHNT, CDR2 FRNRAP. The CDR3 DNA sequence: TGTGCTAGTGGTTTGGAATATAGCAATCAGCCCCAGCATTTT. This encodes CASGLEYSNQPQHF.

The V call is TRBV6-2 or TRBV6-3, the J call TRBJ2-7, with D tentatively TRBD1 or TRBD2 (5 bases each). The CDR3 runs 17 residues. From germline, CDR1 is MNHEY and CDR2 SVGEGT. V lost 2 bases and J 2 bases, leaving 19 bases between the germline ends. CDR3 DNA: TGTGCCAGCAGTTACGAGTTCGGGGCCTTAAGTACCTACGAGCAGTACTTC. Residues: CASSYEFGALSTYEQYF.

J is TRBJ1-2 and V is TRBV19; no reliable D call. CDR1 is LNHDA, CDR2 SQIVND, per germline (reference sequence). The CDR3 has 15 amino acids. V lost 8 bases and J lost 0, with 16 bases in between. CDR3 DNA sequence: TGTGCCAGTGGATCCCCCAGCGCCACTAACTATGGCTACACCTTC. Translation: CASGSPSATNYGYTF. The full variable domain, in which reference TRBV19 and TRBJ1-2 provide the parts outside the CDR3, is DGGITQSPKYLFRKEGQNVTLSCEQNLNHDAMYWYRQDPGQGLRLIYYSQIVNDFQKGDIAEGYSVSREKKESFPLTVTSAQKNPTAFYLCASGSPSATNYGYTFGSGTRLTVV.

The rearrangement uses TRBV2 and TRBJ1-1; D remains ambiguous. The V end lost 11 bases, the J end lost 5 bases, and 9 bases lay between the germline ends. The germline gives CDR1 SNHLY, CDR2 FYNNEI. This CDR3 contains 10 residues. The CDR3 region has the DNA TGTGCCGGCGGGAGGACTGAAGCTTTCTTT. Translating gives CAGGRTEAFF.

J is TRBJ2-7 and V is TRBV5-1; a possible D gene is TRBD2 (6 bases). This CDR3 is built from 14 residues. V dropped 2 bases and J dropped 0 bases, with 9 bases sitting between them. Germline CDR1 reads SGHRS; CDR2 reads YFSETQ. CDR3: CASSFVGSSYEQYF. Here the CDR3 DNA reads TGCGCCAGCAGCTTTGTCGGGAGCTCCTACGAGCAGTACTTC.

The genes are TRBV28 and TRBJ1-2; D ambiguous. CDR1 is MDHEN and CDR2 is SYDVKM in the germline V gene. Trimming left V 2 bases short and J 6 bases short, with 1 base between. This CDR3 comprises 10 residues. The CDR3 DNA is TGTGCCAGCAGTTTAAATGGCTACACCTTC. Translated: CASSLNGYTF.

The rearrangement uses TRBV2 and TRBJ1-5; D perhaps matches TRBD1 (5 bases). With 6 bases removed from V and 1 base from J, the gap between germline ends came to 13 bases. The CDR3 length is 15 residues. Germline V gene sequence: CDR1 SNHLY, CDR2 FYNNEI. The CDR3 loop reads CASRLGHLSNQPQHF. The CDR3, as DNA: TGTGCCAGCAGACTCGGACATCTAAGCAATCAGCCCCAGCATTTT. Combining the CDR3 with reference TRBV2 and TRBJ1-5 gives the whole variable domain EPEVTQTPSHQVTQMGQEVILRCVPISNHLYFYWYRQILGQKVEFLVSFYNNEISEKSEIFDDQFSVERPDGSNFTLKIRSTKLEDSAMYFCASRLGHLSNQPQHFGDGTRLSIL.

This chain connects TRBV18 to TRBJ2-1; TRBD2 aligns across 10 bases. Germline CDR1 and CDR2: KGHSH and LQKENI. The junction had 9 bases not matched to a gene; V was cut back by 3 bases and J by 7 bases. This CDR3 is built from 16 residues. The CDR3 region has the DNA TGTGCCAGCTCACCGGCGAGCGGGAGGGCCATGAATGAGCAGTTCTTC. It translates to CASSPASGRAMNEQFF. Full variable domain (rest looked up from reference TRBV18 and TRBJ2-1): NAGVMQNPRHLVRRRGQEARLRCSPMKGHSHVYWYRQLPEEGLKFMVYLQKENIIDESGMPKERFSAEFPKEGPSILRIQQVVRGDSAAYFCASSPASGRAMNEQFFGPGTRLTVL.

V gene TRBV5-1 combines with J gene TRBJ1-6, with no clear D. V gave up 5 bases and J gave up 0 bases, with 12 bases separating them. This CDR3 region has 16 residues. Germline CDR1 and CDR2: SGHRS and YFSETQ. The CDR3 coding sequence is TGCGCCAGCAGGGACGGGTCGGTCTCCTATAATTCACCCCTCCACTTT. This encodes CASRDGSVSYNSPLHF.

The chain recombines TRBV30 with TRBJ1-6; D is uncertain. Germline CDR1 GTSNPN, CDR2 SVGIG (reference sequence). The CDR3 covers 14 residues. V was cut by 2 bases and J by 3 bases, with 8 bases left in between. The CDR3 protein is CAWSKVNYNSPLHF. CDR3 coding DNA: TGTGCCTGGAGTAAGGTTAACTATAATTCACCCCTCCACTTT.

The gene calls are TRBV5-4 and TRBJ2-7, with D possibly being TRBD1 (6 bases). This CDR3 is 14 amino acids long. Trimming took off 3 bases at V and 5 bases at J, with 15 bases between the two ends. Germline V gene lookup returns CDR1 SGHNT and CDR2 YYREEE (reference sequence). The CDR3 loop is CASSSAMGADEQYF. The CDR3 DNA sequence: TGTGCCAGCAGCTCGGCGATGGGGGCGGACGAGCAGTACTTC.